This T cell receptor beta chain was retrieved from a study of Graves' ophthalmopathy and Graves' hyperthyroidism. In the study overall: Peripheral blood was gathered at first diagnosis, ahead of any treatment whatsoever. General study findings and limits: Among thyroid clonotypes expanded above 0.001 frequency, most also appeared in blood.

Per the germline V gene, CDR1 is SQVTM and CDR2 is ANQGSEA. V shed 3 bases and J shed 7 bases, with 16 bases lying between them. The CDR3 totals 13 residues. Using RNA transcripts, the TCR beta CDR3 regions were amplified. HTBI-primed RT-PCR formed the first round, and a multiplex PCR formed the second. TCRdb processed the multiplex PCR reads anew with MiXCR; each CDR3 protein has one entry. The table shows about 220,000 distinct CDR3 sequences, with 20% to 25% occurring only once. The authors diagnosed from clinical symptoms, serum thyroxine, TRAb, thyroid ultrasound and orbital computed tomography. This clonotype appeared many times. Its antigen is not known.

This clonotype originated in a woman in her forties or fifties with Graves' ophthalmopathy. The source material was peripheral blood. The chain has TRBV29-1 and TRBJ2-7; D perhaps matches TRBD1 (6 bases). The CDR3 sequence is CSVETGAIREQYF. In nucleotides, the CDR3 is TGCAGCGTTGAGACAGGAGCGATACGGGAGCAGTACTTC.